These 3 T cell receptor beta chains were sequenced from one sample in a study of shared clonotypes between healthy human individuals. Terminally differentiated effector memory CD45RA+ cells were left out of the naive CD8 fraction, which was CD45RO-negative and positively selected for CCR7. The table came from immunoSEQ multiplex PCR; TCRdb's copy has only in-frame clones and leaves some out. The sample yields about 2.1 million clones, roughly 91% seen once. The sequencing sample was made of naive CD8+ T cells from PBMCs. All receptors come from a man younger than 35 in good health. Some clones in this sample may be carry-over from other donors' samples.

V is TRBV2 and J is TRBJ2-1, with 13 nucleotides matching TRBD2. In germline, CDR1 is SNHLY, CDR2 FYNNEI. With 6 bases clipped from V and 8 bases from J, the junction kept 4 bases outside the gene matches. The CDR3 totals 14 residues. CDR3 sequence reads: CASSNGLAGDEQFF. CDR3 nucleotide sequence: TGTGCCAGCAGCAACGGACTAGCGGGAGATGAGCAGTTCTTC. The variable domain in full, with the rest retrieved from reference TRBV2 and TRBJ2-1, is EPEVTQTPSHQVTQMGQEVILRCVPISNHLYFYWYRQILGQKVEFLVSFYNNEISEKSEIFDDQFSVERPDGSNFTLKIRSTKLEDSAMYFCASSNGLAGDEQFFGPGTRLTVL.

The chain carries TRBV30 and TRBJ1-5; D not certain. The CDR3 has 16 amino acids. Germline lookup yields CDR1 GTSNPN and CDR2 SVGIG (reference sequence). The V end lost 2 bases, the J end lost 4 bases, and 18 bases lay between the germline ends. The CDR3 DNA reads TGTGCCTGGAGTCCATATAATGGGATAAGGAATCAGCCCCAGCATTTT. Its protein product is CAWSPYNGIRNQPQHF.

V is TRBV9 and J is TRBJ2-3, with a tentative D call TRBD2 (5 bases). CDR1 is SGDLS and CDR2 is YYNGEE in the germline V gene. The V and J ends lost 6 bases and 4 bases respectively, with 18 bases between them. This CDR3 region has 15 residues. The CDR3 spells CASKSGEGRADTQYF. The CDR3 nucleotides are TGTGCCAGCAAATCCGGAGAGGGTAGGGCAGATACGCAGTATTTT.